Below, 21 T cell receptor beta chains from the same sample are listed, as sequenced in a study of cytomegalovirus exposure and HLA in healthy donors. PCR involved 60 Vbeta and 13 Jbeta primers. Method: immunoSEQ multiplex PCR; TCRdb's copy keeps in-frame clones and lacks some. Of 90,000 to 120,000 clones in the sample, more than 75% are singletons; the top ten hold 2% to 3%. Sequencing was performed on PBMCs. The receptors originated from a man aged 30 to 45 in good health and CMV-seropositive.

V gene TRBV5-1 combines with J gene TRBJ2-5, with TRBD1 matching over 7 bases. Germline loops: CDR1 SGHRS, CDR2 YFSETQ. V was pared by 1 base and J by 1 base, with 4 bases of the junction left unmatched. The CDR3 has 15 amino acids. The CDR3 nucleotides are TGCGCCAGCAGCTTGTACAGGGGTCTCCAAGAGACCCAGTACTTC. Its protein is CASSLYRGLQETQYF.

The CDR3 region is CASSSETGLMGDEQYF. DNA of the CDR3: TGTGCCAGCAGCTCGGAGACAGGCCTAATGGGGGACGAGCAGTACTTC. The V gene is TRBV7-8, the J gene TRBJ2-7; D is possibly TRBD1 (6 bases). Trimming removed 4 bases at V and 5 bases at J, with 21 bases between. This CDR3 region has 16 residues. The germline CDR1 and CDR2 sequences are SGHVS and FQNEAQ.

Only a few counts were recorded for this clone. The chain combines TRBV4-1 with TRBJ1-1; 8 nucleotides line up with TRBD1. Per the germline V gene, CDR1 is MGHRA and CDR2 is YSYEKL. This CDR3 has 14 residues. Losses at the gene ends were 4 bases for V and 11 bases for J; bases not matched to a gene: 12. CDR3 sequence: CASSPVSGTGYAFF. The CDR3 nucleotides are TGCGCCAGCAGCCCCGTCTCCGGGACAGGTTACGCTTTCTTT.

This clone was counted only a few times. V is TRBV5-1 and J is TRBJ1-1, with D possibly matching TRBD1 (6 bases). Germline CDR1 and CDR2: SGHRS and YFSETQ. The germline V and J ends were trimmed by 2 bases and 3 bases, with 8 bases remaining between them. CDR3 length equals 13 residues. DNA for the CDR3: TGCGCCAGCAGCTTTAACAGGGACACTGAAGCTTTCTTT. Its translation: CASSFNRDTEAFF. Full variable domain (rest looked up from reference TRBV5-1 and TRBJ1-1): KAGVTQTPRYLIKTRGQQVTLSCSPISGHRSVSWYQQTPGQGLQFLFEYFSETQRNKGNFPGRFSGRQFSNSRSEMNVSTLELGDSALYLCASSFNRDTEAFFGQGTRLTVV.

This chain uses TRBV27 with TRBJ1-3, with D maybe TRBD1 (5 bases). CDR1 and CDR2 (germline): MNHEY, SMNVEV (reference sequence). Between the trimmed V and J ends, which lost 8 bases and 0 bases, there was a span of 17 bases. CDR3 size: 16 residues. DNA for the CDR3: TGTGCCAGCGGGGCAGGCGATCTAATCTCTGGAAACACCATATATTTT. This gives the protein CASGAGDLISGNTIYF.

The chain couples TRBV5-1 to TRBJ2-3; 13 bases line up with TRBD2. J lost 1 base, V lost 5 bases, and 4 bases had no gene match. The V gene's germline CDR1 is SGHRS and CDR2 YFSETQ. This CDR3 is 16 amino acids long. CDR3 residues: CASSYTSGGGTDTQYF. The CDR3 nucleotides read TGCGCCAGCAGTTACACTAGCGGGGGGGGCACAGATACGCAGTATTTT.

The V and J genes are TRBV30 and TRBJ2-7, with 11 positions matching TRBD1. V gave up 5 bases and J gave up 3 bases; unmatched junction bases: 0. Germline CDR1 GTSNPN, CDR2 SVGIG (reference sequence). The CDR3 consists of 12 residues. The CDR3 DNA follows: TGTGCCTGGGGGACAGGGGGCTACGAGCAGTACTTC. Its translation is CAWGTGGYEQYF.

V usage is TRBV4-1 and J usage is TRBJ1-6, with 7 bases lining up with TRBD1. Germline CDR1 reads MGHRA; CDR2 reads YSYEKL. V lost 7 bases, J lost 6 bases, and 0 bases stayed unmatched. The CDR3 loop spans 12 amino acids. The CDR3, as DNA: TGCGCCAGCAACAGGGGTAATTCACCCCTCCACTTT. Translated, it gives CASNRGNSPLHF.

This clone was observed once. The gene calls are TRBV5-1 and TRBJ2-7; D might be TRBD2 (7 bases). CDR1 is SGHRS and CDR2 is YFSETQ in the germline V gene. The CDR3 consists of 13 residues. Trimming shortened V by 4 bases and J by 3 bases, and 11 bases separated the two germline ends. CDR3 DNA sequence: TGCGCCAGCAGCAAGGGGGGGATCTACGAGCAGTACTTC. Its translation: CASSKGGIYEQYF.

This chain uses TRBV2 with TRBJ2-1, with D possibly matching TRBD2 (6 bases). The CDR3 runs to 15 residues. Germline CDR1 reads SNHLY; CDR2 reads FYNNEI. V dropped 6 bases and J dropped 1 base, with 13 bases sitting between them. DNA of the CDR3: TGTGCCAGCAGCGCTACGAGCGGGTCCTACAATGAGCAGTTCTTC. Protein sequence: CASSATSGSYNEQFF.

V usage is TRBV21-1 and J usage is TRBJ2-7; TRBD2 reflects the table's D call only, with no check against the DNA. TRBV21-1 is shown as a pseudogene. This CDR3 comprises 16 residues. DNA for the CDR3: TGTGCCAGCAGCAAAGTGAATAGCGGGGGGGCTAGGGAGCAGTACTTC. Amino acid sequence: CASSKVNSGGAREQYF.

J is TRBJ2-5 and V is TRBV5-1, with no clear D. The CDR3 has 11 residues. CDR1 is SGHRS, CDR2 YFSETQ, per germline. Trimming shortened V by 0 bases and J by 11 bases, and 8 bases separated the two germline ends. The CDR3 DNA sequence: TGCGCCAGCAGCTTGGAAGAGGAGCAGTACTTC. Its translation is CASSLEEEQYF. The full variable domain, with the rest looked up from reference TRBV5-1 and TRBJ2-5, is KAGVTQTPRYLIKTRGQQVTLSCSPISGHRSVSWYQQTPGQGLQFLFEYFSETQRNKGNFPGRFSGRQFSNSRSEMNVSTLELGDSALYLCASSLEEEQYFGPGTRLLVL.

This sequence joins TRBV19 and TRBJ1-6, with 7 bases lining up with TRBD1. Germline CDR1 is LNHDA and CDR2 is SQIVND (reference sequence). The CDR3 contains 15 residues. J gave up 8 bases and V 5 bases, and 9 bases lay outside the gene matches. CDR3 region: CASSVTGTVDSPLHF. The CDR3 DNA is TGTGCCAGTAGTGTGACCGGGACAGTAGATTCACCCCTCCACTTT.

This chain links TRBV7-2 with TRBJ1-6; no clear D. The CDR3 contains 15 residues. V was trimmed by 2 bases and J by 4 bases, leaving 9 bases between them. CDR1 SGHTA and CDR2 FQGNSA come from the germline V gene. CDR3 amino acids: CASSLSYTYNSPLHF. The CDR3 coding sequence is TGTGCCAGCAGCTTATCTTACACGTATAATTCACCCCTCCACTTT.

V gene TRBV6-1 combines with J gene TRBJ2-3; D might be TRBD1 (6 bases). The CDR3 has 15 amino acids. Per the germline V gene, CDR1 is MNHNS and CDR2 is SASEGT. Between the trimmed V and J ends, which lost 2 bases and 2 bases, there was a span of 11 bases. CDR3 protein: CASSEWGQFTDTQYF. The DNA of the CDR3 is TGTGCCAGCAGTGAATGGGGGCAGTTCACAGATACGCAGTATTTT.

This clone came up once. Germline is not matched at one junction end, which may reflect a read error. The J gene is TRBJ2-7, the V gene TRBV12-5; D gene uncertain. There are 13 residues in the CDR3. Germline loops: CDR1 LGHNT, CDR2 FRNRAP. The CDR3 region has the DNA TGCGCAACCTCAGCCAGGCTCTCCTACGAGCAGTACTTC. Its translation: CATSARLSYEQYF.

The chain recombines TRBV10-2 with TRBJ1-1, with TRBD1 matching over 10 bases. Germline trimming cut 5 bases from V and 3 bases from J; bases unmatched to any gene: 3. This CDR3 region has 14 residues. Germline-derived CDR1 and CDR2 are WSHSY and SAAADI. CDR3 sequence reads: CASSPGQGYTEAFF. The CDR3 nucleotides read TGCGCCAGCAGTCCGGGACAGGGGTACACTGAAGCTTTCTTT.

V is TRBV6-5 and J is TRBJ2-7; 7 bases map to TRBD1. This CDR3 contains 15 residues. Trimming took 8 bases from V and 3 from J; bases not matched to a gene: 13. Germline values: CDR1 MNHEY, CDR2 SVGAGI. CDR3 in DNA: TGTGCCAGCGCTAGGGATCGACAGGGAGACTACGAGCAGTACTTC. Amino acids: CASARDRQGDYEQYF.

J is TRBJ2-1 and V is TRBV7-9; D perhaps matches TRBD2 (6 bases). CDR3 size: 15 residues. Germline V gene data show CDR1 as SEHNR and CDR2 as FQNEAQ (reference sequence). The V end lost 4 bases, the J end lost 0 bases, and 10 bases lay between the germline ends. In DNA, the CDR3 is TGTGCCAGCAGCTCCCCGCGGGGCTCCTACAATGAGCAGTTCTTC. Its protein is CASSSPRGSYNEQFF.

The chain carries TRBV6-1 and TRBJ2-7, with a weak D call TRBD2 (6 bases). With 7 bases removed from V and 1 base from J, the gap between germline ends came to 17 bases. In germline, CDR1 is MNHNS, CDR2 SASEGT. The CDR3 is 15 residues long. CDR3 amino acids: CASTRESTVSYEQYF. The CDR3 DNA sequence: TGTGCCAGCACCCGGGAGTCGACAGTTTCCTACGAGCAGTACTTC.

This clone was seen once. V and J are TRBV5-6 and TRBJ2-5; 7 nucleotides agree with TRBD2. Germline V gene data show CDR1 as SGHDT and CDR2 as YYEEEE. The CDR3 contains 15 residues. V trimming: 1 base; J trimming: 5 bases; junction bases outside the gene matches: 8. The CDR3 reads CASSLRRGTGETQYF. The CDR3 DNA reads TGTGCCAGCAGCTTGAGGCGGGGGACCGGTGAGACCCAGTACTTC.